This is a list of T cell receptor beta chains from one sample in a study of long-term antiretroviral therapy in people with HIV. Assay used: immunoSEQ multiplex PCR; TCRdb lists only in-frame clones, some missing. The table includes 19,000 or so clones, about 86% detected once. This specimen consisted of unsorted PBMCs, obtained 0.3 years before starting antiretroviral therapy. The source of these receptors is a man aged 50-59 years with HIV. The CDR3 runs from the conserved cysteine through the conserved F or W. D genes are given only for firm matches. Rows give clone size only sometimes, using once, few, many, or a class for an expanded clone.

v_gene	d_gene	j_gene	len	abundance	CDR3nt	CDR3aa
TRBV11-3	-	TRBJ2-1	13	-	TGTGCCAGCAGCTTTGAGACGGCCCCAGGGCAGTTCTTC	CASSFETAPGQFF
TRBV25-1	TRBD1	TRBJ1-2	14	-	TGTGCCAGCAGTGATCCCGGACAGGGACAGGGCTACACCTTC	CASSDPGQGQGYTF
TRBV15	-	TRBJ2-1	16	-	TGTGCCACCAGCACCCCAGGGGTCGGAGAATACAATGAGCAGTTCTTC	CATSTPGVGEYNEQFF
TRBV18	TRBD1	TRBJ1-2	16	-	TGTGCCAGCTCACCAAGCCTTGAACCGGGACAGGGCACCTACACCTTC	CASSPSLEPGQGTYTF
TRBV5-6	-	TRBJ2-7	16	few	TGTGCCAGCAGCTTGGCTCGGGCAGGGCCCACCTACGAGCAGTACTTC	CASSLARAGPTYEQYF
TRBV27	-	TRBJ2-1	14	-	TGTGCCAGCCAAATCATATACTCCTACAATGAGCAGTTCTTC	CASQIIYSYNEQFF
TRBV30	-	TRBJ2-5	16	-	TGTGCCTGGAGTGTACCCCTTTCCTATCCTCAAGAGACCCAGTACTTC	CAWSVPLSYPQETQYF
TRBV14	TRBD2	TRBJ2-3	18	-	TGTGCCAGCAGCCCCCCGTGGGAAGCGGGAGTTACTGGAGATACGCAGTATTTT	CASSPPWEAGVTGDTQYF
TRBV6-6	-	TRBJ1-6	14	few	TGTGCCAGCAGTTACGTAGGGTTCGAATCACCCCTCCACTTT	CASSYVGFESPLHF
TRBV30	TRBD2	TRBJ2-6	16	once	TGTGCCTGGAGTACTAGCGGGATCTCTGGGGCCAACGTCCTGACTTTC	CAWSTSGISGANVLTF
TRBV7-2	-	TRBJ2-5	13	-	TGTGCCAGCAGCCCTGGACAGAGAGACGCCCAGTACTTC	CASSPGQRDAQYF
TRBV14	TRBD1	TRBJ2-7	15	-	TGTGCCAGCAGCCAAGAACCGTCGACAGGGGACGAGCAGTACTTC	CASSQEPSTGDEQYF
TRBV5-5	-	TRBJ2-7	13	-	TGTGCCAGCAGTCGCCCGGGGCGCTACGAGCAGTACTTC	CASSRPGRYEQYF
TRBV6-5	TRBD1	TRBJ1-2	14	-	TGTGCCAGCAGTTACGGACAGGAGAACTATGGCTACACCTTC	CASSYGQENYGYTF
TRBV4-1	-	TRBJ2-7	15	once	TGCGCCAGCAGCCAAGGTCACAGTATCTCCTACGAGCAGTACTTC	CASSQGHSISYEQYF
TRBV18	-	TRBJ1-3	16	-	TGTGCCAGCTCTCCAGAATCACAGGGTTCTGGAAACACCATATATTTT	CASSPESQGSGNTIYF
TRBV2	TRBD1	TRBJ1-2	14	few	TGTGCCAGCGGAAGGGACAGGAGTTACTATGGCTACACCTTC	CASGRDRSYYGYTF
TRBV19	-	TRBJ1-1	13	-	TGTGCCACCCGATCAGGGGCCCACACTGAAGCTTTCTTT	CATRSGAHTEAFF
TRBV18	-	TRBJ1-2	13	-	TGTGCCAGCTCACGGCAGGGCGGATATGGCTACACCTTC	CASSRQGGYGYTF
TRBV4-1	-	TRBJ1-5	15	-	TGCGCCAGCAGCCCCCTACGGATAGAAAGGCAGCCCCAGCATTTT	CASSPLRIERQPQHF
TRBV6-1	TRBD1	TRBJ2-7	14	-	TGTGCCAGCAGCGTAGCGGACAGGGACTACGAGCAGTACTTC	CASSVADRDYEQYF
TRBV7-9	-	TRBJ1-2	12	-	TGTGCCAGCAGCTTAGCGCAGTGGGGCTACACCTTC	CASSLAQWGYTF
TRBV6-4	TRBD2	TRBJ2-1	15	once	TGTGCCAGCAGTAGGGAAGCGGGAGGCTACAATGAGCAGTTCTTC	CASSREAGGYNEQFF
TRBV14	-	TRBJ2-1	13	-	TGTGCCAGCAGCCGGGATTTTAACAATGAGCAGTTCTTC	CASSRDFNNEQFF
TRBV19	-	TRBJ2-1	13	-	TGTGCCAGTAGTATAGGGCATGAATATGAGCAGTTCTTC	CASSIGHEYEQFF
TRBV28	-	TRBJ1-1	15	-	TGTGCCAGCAGTTTATACCGGGAACTGAACACTGAAGCTTTCTTT	CASSLYRELNTEAFF
TRBV28	-	TRBJ1-1	14	-	TGTGCCAGCAGCTCAATGGGGGTTGACACTGAAGCTTTCTTT	CASSSMGVDTEAFF
TRBV6-4	TRBD2	TRBJ2-3	14	-	TGTGCCAGCAGTGAAGCGGGAGGGACAGATACGCAGTATTTT	CASSEAGGTDTQYF
TRBV4-3	-	TRBJ2-3	15	-	TGCGCCAGCAGCCAAGGCGGGGCAGAGTCAGATACGCAGTATTTT	CASSQGGAESDTQYF
TRBV6-1	TRBD2	TRBJ2-5	14	-	TGTGCCAGCAGTGAAGCGGGAGGGCAAGAGACCCAGTACTTC	CASSEAGGQETQYF
TRBV9	-	TRBJ1-1	14	few	TGTGCCAGCAGCGTAACAGGGATGAACACTGAAGCTTTCTTT	CASSVTGMNTEAFF
TRBV6-6	-	TRBJ1-5	13	few	TGTGCCAGCAGTGCCAGGTCCAATCAGCCCCAGCATTTT	CASSARSNQPQHF